The 9 T cell receptor beta chains presented below share a single source sample, sequenced in a study of T-cell reconstitution after alpha-beta-depleted transplantation in children. The authors prepared the TCRbeta library with unique molecular identifiers. TCRdb reprocessed the PCR reads via MiXCR and lists one record per CDR3 protein. The profile shows under 250,000 distinct CDR3 sequences, 5.5% to 7% of them singletons. Source: PBMCs, taken before TCRalphabeta/CD19-depleted stem cell transplant. All receptors come from a boy aged 2-9 years with acute lymphoblastic leukemia, due to receive a stem cell transplant.

At least ten counts were recorded for this clonotype. V usage is TRBV29-1 and J usage is TRBJ2-7; 7 bases map to TRBD1. This CDR3 spans 14 amino acids. Per germline, CDR1 SQVTM and CDR2 ANQGSEA. After removal of 7 bases from V and 6 bases from J, the junction contained 15 bases not matched to a gene. The DNA for the CDR3 is TGCAGCGCCCGGCCCGGTGAGGGGGCCGGCGAGCAGTACTTC. Its translation is CSARPGEGAGEQYF.

The CDR3 sequence is CASSFQGGTEETQYF. Here the CDR3 DNA reads TGCGCCAGCAGCTTCCAGGGGGGGACGGAAGAGACCCAGTACTTC. The chain couples TRBV5-1 to TRBJ2-5; D possibly uses TRBD1 or TRBD2 (7 bases each). Germline CDR1 is SGHRS and CDR2 is YFSETQ. Trimming pared 2 bases from V and 3 bases from J, leaving 14 bases between. This CDR3 contains 15 residues.

This sequence joins TRBV10-3 and TRBJ2-1; 7 positions agree with TRBD2. CDR1 is ENHRY, CDR2 SYGVKD, per germline. The CDR3 contains 18 residues. With V trimmed by 2 bases and J by 0 bases, 10 bases remained unmatched. The CDR3 reads CAISEPETGTISYNEQFF. As DNA, the CDR3 is TGTGCCATCAGTGAGCCAGAGACCGGGACTATCTCCTACAATGAGCAGTTCTTC.

This clonotype was seen many times. The chain uses TRBV4-2 and TRBJ2-1; 16 bases match TRBD2. The V and J ends lost 3 bases and 3 bases, in that order; junction bases with no gene match: 5. This CDR3 region has 18 residues. Germline-derived CDR1 and CDR2 are LGHNA and YNFKEQ. The CDR3 DNA sequence: TGTGCCAGCAGCCAGGAGGGACTAGCGGGAGGGGGCTACAATGAGCAGTTCTTC. This translates into CASSQEGLAGGGYNEQFF.

This clonotype has at least ten counts. The gene calls are TRBV11-1 and TRBJ1-1; D is perhaps TRBD1 (6 bases). Between the trimmed V and J ends, which lost 4 bases and 1 base, there was a span of 10 bases. The CDR3 consists of 14 residues. Germline V gene sequence: CDR1 SGHAT, CDR2 FQDESV (reference sequence). This CDR3 reads CASSSSRGNTEAFF. The CDR3 DNA sequence: TGTGCCAGCAGCTCCAGCAGGGGGAACACTGAAGCTTTCTTT. The full variable domain, completed using reference TRBV11-1 and TRBJ1-1, is EAEVAQSPRYKITEKSQAVAFWCDPISGHATLYWYRQILGQGPELLVQFQDESVVDDSQLPKDRFSAERLKGVDSTLKIQPAELGDSAMYLCASSSSRGNTEAFFGQGTRLTVV.

This clonotype was seen many times. J is TRBJ1-1 and V is TRBV12-3 or TRBV12-4; D is unresolved. Trimming took off 6 bases at V and 4 bases at J, with 9 bases between the two ends. CDR3 length: 12 amino acids. The CDR3 spells CASRSMGTEAFF. The CDR3 nucleotides read TGTGCCAGCAGGTCCATGGGCACTGAAGCTTTCTTT.

This clonotype was seen ten or more times. An end of the junction does not agree with germline; a read error may underlie this. The rearrangement uses TRBV7-2 and TRBJ2-7, with TRBD2 identical over 8 bases. The V gene's germline CDR1 is SGHTA and CDR2 FQGNSA. The CDR3 is 15 amino acids. The CDR3 nucleotides are TGTGCCAGCATCTTAGTCGGGGGGGCCGCCTACGAGCAGTACTTC. Translated: CASILVGGAAYEQYF. The full variable domain, rest sourced from reference TRBV7-2 and TRBJ2-7, is GAGVSQSPSNKVTEKGKDVELRCDPISGHTALYWYRQSLGQGLEFLIYFQGNSAPDKSGLPSDRFSAERTGGSVSTLTIQRTQQEDSAVYLCASILVGGAAYEQYFGPGTRLTVT.

V is TRBV20-1 and J is TRBJ1-3; D gene ambiguous. The CDR3 spans 13 residues. Germline CDR1 DFQATT, CDR2 SNEGSKA (reference sequence). V dropped 4 bases and J dropped 4 bases, with 11 bases sitting between them. The CDR3 loop reads CSATWEGGNTIYF. In DNA, the CDR3 is TGCAGTGCTACGTGGGAGGGAGGAAACACCATATATTTT.

This clonotype was seen ten or more times. V usage is TRBV2 and J usage is TRBJ1-3; 8 nucleotides align to TRBD1. The CDR3 is 17 amino acids. Germline V gene data show CDR1 as SNHLY and CDR2 as FYNNEI. Trimming removed 0 bases from V and 2 bases from J; junction bases left unmatched: 6. This CDR3 is CASSEALQGATGNTIYF. As DNA, the CDR3 is TGTGCCAGCAGTGAAGCGCTTCAGGGGGCTACTGGAAACACCATATATTTT.